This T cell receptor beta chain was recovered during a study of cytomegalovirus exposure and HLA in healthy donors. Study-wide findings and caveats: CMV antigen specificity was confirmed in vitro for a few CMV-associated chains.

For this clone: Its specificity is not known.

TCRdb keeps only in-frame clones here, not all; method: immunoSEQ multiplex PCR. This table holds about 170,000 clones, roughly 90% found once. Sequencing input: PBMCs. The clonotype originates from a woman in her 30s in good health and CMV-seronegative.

The CDR3 spells CASSARAAGSPLHF. DNA for the CDR3: TGTGCCAGCAGCGCCAGAGCCGCGGGTTCACCCCTCCACTTT. The chain couples TRBV9 to TRBJ1-6; unclear D gene. CDR1 is SGDLS and CDR2 is YYNGEE in the germline V gene. The V and J ends lost 3 bases and 9 bases respectively, with 13 bases between them. This CDR3 has 14 amino acids.